Shown below are 8 T cell receptor beta chains from a single sample sequenced in a study of vaccination and CD4 T cells after COVID-19. Treatment specified: approximately 9-day PBMC culture with coronavirus spike peptide pools or control peptides (ViraFEST assay). Researchers used the Oncomine TCR Beta short-read assay to sequence DNA from cultured CD4+ T cells. TCRdb redid the calling of the PCR reads with MiXCR, one entry per CDR3 protein. The sample has some 5,000 distinct CDR3 sequences, roughly 70% seen once. Antigens of these TCRs are unknown. Input material: CD4+ T cells from blood, cultured in vitro. The receptors were gathered from a human donor who had recovered from COVID-19.

The chain joins TRBV27 to TRBJ2-2; TRBD2 aligns across 10 bases. Germline CDR1 reads MNHEY; CDR2 reads SMNVEV (reference sequence). The CDR3 has 16 residues. Trimming removed 6 bases from V and 3 bases from J; junction bases left unmatched: 7. Here the CDR3 DNA reads TGTGCCAGCAGCTCAGCGGGAGGGCCTGACACCGGGGAGCTGTTTTTT. Its protein is CASSSAGGPDTGELFF.

Regarding this clonotype: The conserved final phenylalanine or tryptophan is absent from the CDR3, which likely points to a read error. V is TRBV6-5 and J is TRBJ2-7; a weak D match, TRBD1 (5 bases). This CDR3 region has 14 residues. Between the trimmed V and J ends, which lost 3 bases and 0 bases, there was a span of 9 bases. Germline values: CDR1 MNHEY, CDR2 SVGAGI. As DNA, the CDR3 is TGTGCCAGCAGTTATTCAGGGAACTCCTACGAGCAGTACCTC. This sequence encodes CASSYSGNSYEQYL.

The rearrangement uses TRBV5-8 and TRBJ1-5, with D possibly matching TRBD1 (5 bases). Germline V gene lookup returns CDR1 SGHTS and CDR2 YDEGEE. CDR3 length: 15 amino acids. The V end was cut by 0 bases, the J end by 2 bases, with 9 bases between. CDR3 nucleotide sequence: TGTGCCAGCAGCTTGGCCGGGGGTGGCAATCAGCCCCAGCATTTT. Translating gives CASSLAGGGNQPQHF.

The chain carries TRBV7-9 and TRBJ2-7; D might be TRBD2 (5 bases). Trimming took 5 bases from V and 2 from J, leaving 10 bases between them. The CDR3 covers 13 residues. Germline loops: CDR1 SEHNR, CDR2 FQNEAQ (reference sequence). The CDR3 spells CASSPSGTYEQYF. The CDR3 coding sequence is TGTGCCAGCAGCCCCTCCGGGACCTACGAGCAGTACTTC.

This clonotype was detected once. V usage is TRBV7-9 and J usage is TRBJ2-2; 8 nucleotides match TRBD2. Germline assignment: CDR1 SEHNR and CDR2 FQNEAQ (reference sequence). J gave up 6 bases and V 6 bases, and 3 bases lay outside the gene matches. The CDR3 consists of 13 residues. CDR3 sequence: CASRGTRPGELFF. The CDR3, as DNA: TGTGCCAGCAGAGGGACTAGGCCCGGGGAGCTGTTTTTT.

The J gene is TRBJ2-7, the V gene TRBV11-3; 13 bases match TRBD2. This CDR3 has 17 residues. V shed 5 bases and J 2 bases; nucleotides not matched to a gene: 9. Germline CDR1 is SGHNT and CDR2 is YENEEA. The CDR3 DNA is TGTGCCAGCAGCCCCCGGACTAGCGGGGGAACTGCCTACGAGCAGTACTTC. Its translation is CASSPRTSGGTAYEQYF.

The chain has TRBV6-5 and TRBJ2-7; D is ambiguous. CDR3 length equals 13 residues. V lost 2 bases, J lost 0 bases, and 5 bases lay in between. The germline V gene has CDR1 MNHEY and CDR2 SVGAGI. The CDR3 loop is CASSYRDSYEQYF. The CDR3 DNA is TGTGCCAGCAGTTACAGGGACTCCTACGAGCAGTACTTC.

The chain employs TRBV6-1 and TRBJ1-5; TRBD1 matches at 7 bases. The CDR3 runs 16 residues. Germline values: CDR1 MNHNS, CDR2 SASEGT. V shed 4 bases, J shed 2 bases, and the junction held 8 bases outside the gene matches. DNA of the CDR3: TGTGCCAGCAGTGGGCGACAGGGATTAGGCAATCAGCCCCAGCATTTT. Protein sequence: CASSGRQGLGNQPQHF.